This T cell receptor (beta chain) was profiled in a study of T cells in Graves' hyperthyroidism and ophthalmopathy. Whole-study results and caveats: Blood also held most thyroid clonotypes expanded beyond 0.001.

RNA transcripts yielded amplified TCR beta CDR3 regions. During a first-round RT-PCR of the TCR CDR3, the HTBI primer set was used. TCRdb recomputed calls from the multiplex PCR reads with MiXCR, one row per CDR3 protein. The sample lists 530,000 or so distinct CDR3 sequences, roughly a quarter occurring once. The study excluded patients with uncontrolled infection, other autoimmune disease, pregnancy or lactation. The V and J ends lost 5 bases and 1 base, in that order; junction bases with no gene match: 10. The CDR3 extends over 16 amino acids. Germline loops: CDR1 DFQATT, CDR2 SNEGSKA (reference sequence). Remarks on this clonotype: Its antigen is not known.

Source material: blood. The receptor comes from a woman between 25 and 40 years old with Graves' ophthalmopathy. The gene calls are TRBV20-1 and TRBJ2-7, with 11 bases that match TRBD2. The CDR3 is CSADSSGRALSYEQYF. As DNA, the CDR3 is TGCAGTGCTGATAGTAGCGGGAGGGCCCTGTCCTACGAGCAGTACTTC.